What follows are 30 T cell receptor beta chains derived from one specimen sequenced in a study of shared clonotypes between healthy human individuals. Naive CD8 populations comprised CD45RO-negative cells positively selected for CCR7, excluding terminally differentiated effector memory CD45RA+ cells. Assay used: immunoSEQ multiplex PCR; TCRdb lists only in-frame clones, some missing. The sample consists of 2 million to 2.5 million clones, roughly 91% of them appearing once. Sequencing was done on a sample of naive CD8+ T cells from PBMCs. These receptors came from a man between 18 and 29 years old in good health. Some clones in this sample may be carry-over from other donors' samples.

The gene calls are TRBV2 and TRBJ2-7, with 7 bases identical to TRBD2. J lost 6 bases, V lost 6 bases, and 8 bases had no gene match. The germline CDR1 and CDR2 sequences are SNHLY and FYNNEI. The CDR3 contains 13 residues. CDR3 nucleotides: TGTGCCAGCAGCTACGGACTAGAGGGCGAGCAGTACTTC. The encoded protein is CASSYGLEGEQYF.

The V call is TRBV10-3, the J call TRBJ1-2; 11 bases are a match to TRBD1. Germline values: CDR1 ENHRY, CDR2 SYGVKD. The CDR3 is made up of 16 amino acids. The trim removed 2 bases at V and 3 bases at J, leaving 5 bases unmatched. The DNA for the CDR3 is TGTGCCATCAGTGAGCCGGACAGGGGGCTGGACTATGGCTACACCTTC. It encodes CAISEPDRGLDYGYTF.

The J gene is TRBJ2-7, the V gene TRBV7-9; D is undetermined. V lost 1 base, J lost 2 bases, and 6 bases lay in between. Per germline, CDR1 SEHNR and CDR2 FQNEAQ (reference sequence). The CDR3 is made up of 13 amino acids. The CDR3, as DNA: TGTGCCAGCAGCTTAGACGCACCCTACGAGCAGTACTTC. Translated: CASSLDAPYEQYF.

Details on this clone: This sample includes further DNA sequences coding for the same CDR3. The V and J genes are TRBV28 and TRBJ2-7; 8 positions match TRBD2. V shed 4 bases and J 3 bases; nucleotides not matched to a gene: 5. The length of the CDR3 is 14 residues. Germline CDR1 reads MDHEN; CDR2 reads SYDVKM. CDR3 sequence reads: CASSSREGSYEQYF. The CDR3 region has the DNA TGTGCCAGCAGTTCTCGGGAGGGCAGCTACGAGCAGTACTTC.

The chain joins TRBV5-4 to TRBJ2-7; D remains unclear. The ends were cut back, 2 bases at V and 6 bases at J, with 12 bases in the middle. This CDR3 spans 13 amino acids. Germline V gene data show CDR1 as SGHNT and CDR2 as YYREEE (reference sequence). CDR3 loop: CASSFQEGSEQYF. The CDR3 nucleotides are TGTGCCAGCAGCTTCCAGGAAGGGTCCGAGCAGTACTTC.

The chain combines TRBV30 with TRBJ2-7; tentatively, D is TRBD2 (6 bases). The germline V and J ends were trimmed by 5 bases and 5 bases, with 10 bases remaining between them. This CDR3 is 11 amino acids long. Looked up from germline, CDR1 is GTSNPN and CDR2 is SVGIG (reference sequence). The CDR3 loop is CAWGGNNEQYF. In nucleotides, the CDR3 is TGTGCCTGGGGGGGGAATAACGAGCAGTACTTC.

This clone has more than one count but fewer than ten. The J gene is TRBJ2-1, the V gene TRBV27; D unresolved. Germline V gene lookup returns CDR1 MNHEY and CDR2 SMNVEV (reference sequence). The ends were cut back, 5 bases at V and 8 bases at J, with 10 bases in the middle. This CDR3 is built from 12 residues. In nucleotides, the CDR3 is TGTGCCAGCAGTAAGGTGGCCCATGAGCAGTTCTTC. Amino acid sequence: CASSKVAHEQFF.

This sequence joins TRBV9 and TRBJ2-2; D is possibly TRBD1 or TRBD2 (6 bases each). The CDR3 consists of 16 residues. Between the trimmed V and J ends, which lost 2 bases and 1 base, there was a span of 12 bases. The germline gives CDR1 SGDLS, CDR2 YYNGEE. This CDR3 reads CASSVSQGLNTGELFF. The CDR3 coding sequence is TGTGCCAGCAGCGTTTCACAGGGACTGAACACCGGGGAGCTGTTTTTT.

The sample holds one count of this clone. Other DNA sequences in the same sample also yield this CDR3. The rearrangement uses TRBV27 and TRBJ2-5; 11 bases match TRBD1. Losses at the gene ends were 7 bases for V and 5 bases for J; bases not matched to a gene: 6. The V gene's germline CDR1 is MNHEY and CDR2 SMNVEV (reference sequence). CDR3 length: 14 amino acids. DNA of the CDR3: TGTGCCAGCACCCGGACAGGGGGCTTGGAGACCCAGTACTTC. It yields the protein CASTRTGGLETQYF.

This chain uses TRBV4-3 with TRBJ1-5; TRBD1 matches at 7 bases. Germline V gene lookup returns CDR1 LGHNA and CDR2 YSLEER. The V segment lost 4 bases and the J segment 6 bases; nucleotides outside the gene matches: 6. The CDR3 consists of 14 residues. CDR3 residues: CASSLDRVAQPQHF. CDR3 nucleotides: TGCGCCAGCAGCCTAGACAGGGTTGCTCAGCCCCAGCATTTT.

V is TRBV6-5 and J is TRBJ1-2, with unresolved D. The CDR3 extends over 15 amino acids. V lost 5 bases, J lost 4 bases, and 17 bases lay in between. The germline gives CDR1 MNHEY, CDR2 SVGAGI. The CDR3 here is CASSTSRRILYGYTF. In nucleotides, the CDR3 is TGTGCCAGCAGTACCTCTCGACGGATACTCTATGGCTACACCTTC.

With respect to this clone: Other nucleotide sequences in the sample specify the same CDR3. CDR3 amino acids: CASSASSYEQYF. CDR3 coding DNA: TGTGCCAGCAGCGCTAGCTCCTACGAGCAGTACTTC. The chain couples TRBV7-9 to TRBJ2-7; no definite D call. There are 12 residues in the CDR3. Germline-derived CDR1 and CDR2 are SEHNR and FQNEAQ (reference sequence). The V end was cut by 5 bases, the J end by 0 bases, with 5 bases between.

The genes are TRBV2 and TRBJ2-3, with 8 positions matching TRBD2. CDR1 is SNHLY and CDR2 is FYNNEI in the germline V gene. V shed 8 bases and J 3 bases; nucleotides not matched to a gene: 13. The CDR3 sequence is 16 residues long. CDR3 nucleotides: TGTGCCAGCGCCCAACTCCGACTAGCGCGTACAGATACGCAGTATTTT. Its translation is CASAQLRLARTDTQYF. Variable domain in full (rest from reference TRBV2 and TRBJ2-3): EPEVTQTPSHQVTQMGQEVILRCVPISNHLYFYWYRQILGQKVEFLVSFYNNEISEKSEIFDDQFSVERPDGSNFTLKIRSTKLEDSAMYFCASAQLRLARTDTQYFGPGTRLTVL.

The gene calls are TRBV11-1 and TRBJ1-6, with 7 nucleotides matching TRBD1. CDR1 is SGHAT and CDR2 is FQDESV in the germline V gene (reference sequence). The CDR3 loop spans 16 amino acids. With 4 bases clipped from V and 0 bases from J, the junction kept 3 bases outside the gene matches. In DNA, the CDR3 is TGTGCCAGCAGCTCCCGGGACAGCTCCTATAATTCACCCCTCCACTTT. It translates to CASSSRDSSYNSPLHF.

The V call is TRBV11-2, the J call TRBJ2-7; D may be TRBD1 (6 bases). This CDR3 is built from 15 residues. The germline V gene has CDR1 SGHAT and CDR2 FQNNGV. With 5 bases removed from V and 0 bases from J, the gap between germline ends came to 14 bases. The CDR3 sequence is CASSLRDTTSYEQYF. In nucleotides, the CDR3 is TGTGCCAGCAGCCTAAGGGACACAACCTCCTACGAGCAGTACTTC. The full variable domain, in which reference TRBV11-2 and TRBJ2-7 provide the parts outside the CDR3, is EAGVAQSPRYKIIEKRQSVAFWCNPISGHATLYWYQQILGQGPKLLIQFQNNGVVDDSQLPKDRFSAERLKGVDSTLKIQPAKLEDSAVYLCASSLRDTTSYEQYFGPGTRLTVT.

Remarks on this clone: Other DNA sequences of this sample code for an identical CDR3. The V and J genes are TRBV5-6 and TRBJ1-5; possible D gene TRBD1, 5 bases. The CDR3 is 15 residues long. Trimming took off 0 bases at V and 4 bases at J, with 11 bases between the two ends. Germline assignment: CDR1 SGHDT and CDR2 YYEEEE. The CDR3 loop is CASSLGGGSNQPQHF. The CDR3 nucleotides read TGTGCCAGCAGCTTGGGTGGGGGGTCAAATCAGCCCCAGCATTTT. Together with reference TRBV5-6 and TRBJ1-5, the CDR3 gives the full variable domain: DAGVTQSPTHLIKTRGQQVTLRCSPKSGHDTVSWYQQALGQGPQFIFQYYEEEERQRGNFPDRFSGHQFPNYSSELNVNALLLGDSALYLCASSLGGGSNQPQHFGDGTRLSIL.

With regard to this clone: This CDR3 is also generated by other DNA sequences in the sample. The chain links TRBV9 to TRBJ2-3; D ambiguous. V gave up 3 bases and J gave up 0 bases, with 2 bases separating them. Germline V gene lookup returns CDR1 SGDLS and CDR2 YYNGEE. The CDR3 is 12 residues long. The CDR3 DNA is TGTGCCAGCAGCGCGAGCACAGATACGCAGTATTTT. Amino acids: CASSASTDTQYF.

J is TRBJ2-1 and V is TRBV7-6; perhaps TRBD1 as D (5 bases). Germline CDR1 SGHVS, CDR2 FNYEAQ. Trimming pared 5 bases from V and 0 bases from J, leaving 20 bases between. The CDR3 length is 18 residues. CDR3 sequence: CASSQSGAGEGSYNEQFF. Here the CDR3 DNA reads TGTGCCAGCAGCCAAAGTGGGGCAGGAGAAGGCTCCTACAATGAGCAGTTCTTC.

J is TRBJ2-1 and V is TRBV29-1; TRBD2 aligns across 9 bases. There are 14 residues in the CDR3. The germline V gene encodes CDR1 SQVTM and CDR2 ANQGSEA. V trimming: 6 bases; J trimming: 10 bases; junction bases outside the gene matches: 13. The CDR3 DNA is TGCAGCGTGGAACCTAGCGGGGAGCCCCCAGAGCAGTTCTTC. Protein product: CSVEPSGEPPEQFF.

The chain uses TRBV4-1 and TRBJ1-5, with D possibly matching TRBD1 (6 bases). CDR1 is MGHRA, CDR2 YSYEKL, per germline. V lost 0 bases, J lost 3 bases, and 15 bases lay in between. There are 17 residues in the CDR3. CDR3 coding DNA: TGCGCCAGCAGCCAAGATGATTGGACAGATCTCAATCAGCCCCAGCATTTT. Translated: CASSQDDWTDLNQPQHF.

The chain recombines TRBV7-9 with TRBJ2-1; 9 positions agree with TRBD1. V shed 5 bases and J 4 bases; nucleotides not matched to a gene: 6. Germline V lookup: CDR1 SEHNR, CDR2 FQNEAQ (reference sequence). The CDR3 covers 15 residues. The CDR3 reads CASSREGQGYNEQFF. The CDR3 DNA follows: TGTGCCAGCAGCCGAGAGGGACAGGGTTACAATGAGCAGTTCTTC. Supplemented by reference TRBV7-9 and TRBJ2-1, the full variable domain reads DTGVSQNPRHKITKRGQNVTFRCDPISEHNRLYWYRQTLGQGPEFLTYFQNEAQLEKSRLLSDRFSAERPKGSFSTLEIQRTEQGDSAMYLCASSREGQGYNEQFFGPGTRLTVL.

The chain has TRBV4-2 and TRBJ2-7, with 13 bases identical to TRBD2. With V trimmed by 4 bases and J by 6 bases, 3 bases remained unmatched. Germline CDR1 is LGHNA and CDR2 is YNFKEQ. The CDR3 consists of 14 residues. The CDR3 DNA sequence: TGTGCCAGCAGCCCAGGACTAGCGGGAGTCGAGCAGTACTTC. Protein product: CASSPGLAGVEQYF.

This clone was recorded once. The rearrangement links TRBV2 to TRBJ2-2, with D perhaps TRBD1 (6 bases). Germline V gene sequence: CDR1 SNHLY, CDR2 FYNNEI. Trimming shortened V by 10 bases and J by 6 bases, and 12 bases separated the two germline ends. The CDR3 totals 12 residues. CDR3 sequence: CATRTGPGELFF. The CDR3 nucleotides read TGTGCCACAAGAACAGGGCCCGGGGAGCTGTTTTTT.

V is TRBV7-2 and J is TRBJ1-1; 9 bases fit TRBD1. CDR3 length equals 14 residues. Trimming cost V 5 bases and J 6 bases; bases outside gene matches: 7. Germline V gene data show CDR1 as SGHTA and CDR2 as FQGNSA. For the CDR3, the DNA is TGTGCCAGCAGCGACCGGGACAGGGTACCTGAAGCTTTCTTT. It codes for CASSDRDRVPEAFF. Full variable domain (rest looked up from reference TRBV7-2 and TRBJ1-1): GAGVSQSPSNKVTEKGKDVELRCDPISGHTALYWYRQSLGQGLEFLIYFQGNSAPDKSGLPSDRFSAERTGGSVSTLTIQRTQQEDSAVYLCASSDRDRVPEAFFGQGTRLTVV.

The rearrangement links TRBV16 to TRBJ2-1; tentative D call: TRBD2 (6 bases). The V end lost 4 bases, the J end lost 9 bases, and 16 bases lay between the germline ends. In germline, CDR1 is KGHSY, CDR2 FQNENV. The CDR3 loop spans 14 amino acids. The CDR3 loop is CASSREVQRSEQFF. In DNA form, the CDR3 reads TGTGCCAGCAGCCGGGAGGTTCAAAGAAGTGAGCAGTTCTTC.

V is TRBV4-1 and J is TRBJ2-1; 8 nucleotides agree with TRBD1. The J segment lost 2 bases and the V segment lost 5 bases, leaving 8 bases of the junction unmatched. CDR3 length: 16 amino acids. CDR1 and CDR2 (germline): MGHRA, YSYEKL. The CDR3 reads CASSLRTGNTYNEQFF. Written as DNA, the CDR3 is TGCGCCAGCAGCTTACGGACAGGGAATACCTACAATGAGCAGTTCTTC.

The chain recombines TRBV5-4 with TRBJ2-1; D might be TRBD1 (6 bases). The length of the CDR3 is 15 residues. Trimming stripped 4 bases from V and 0 bases from J, with 11 bases between. Germline CDR1 reads SGHNT; CDR2 reads YYREEE (reference sequence). The CDR3 nucleotides are TGTGCCAGCAGCCCCCTAGGGGGCTCCTACAATGAGCAGTTCTTC. Protein sequence: CASSPLGGSYNEQFF. The entire variable domain, with the rest obtained from reference TRBV5-4 and TRBJ2-1, is as follows: ETGVTQSPTHLIKTRGQQVTLRCSSQSGHNTVSWYQQALGQGPQFIFQYYREEENGRGNFPPRFSGLQFPNYSSELNVNALELDDSALYLCASSPLGGSYNEQFFGPGTRLTVL.

V and J are TRBV7-8 and TRBJ2-7; D might be TRBD1 (6 bases). Germline CDR1 is SGHVS and CDR2 is FQNEAQ. V shed 5 bases and J shed 5 bases, with 22 bases lying between them. The CDR3 length is 16 residues. The CDR3 sequence is CASSPRGTSGFHEQYF. DNA of the CDR3: TGTGCCAGCAGCCCAAGGGGGACATCGGGCTTCCACGAGCAGTACTTC.

The chain uses TRBV10-3 and TRBJ2-7, with 11 nucleotides matching TRBD1. Germline assignment: CDR1 ENHRY and CDR2 SYGVKD. The V and J ends lost 3 bases and 0 bases, in that order; junction bases with no gene match: 4. This CDR3 comprises 16 residues. CDR3 protein: CAISELGTGGSYEQYF. The CDR3 region has the DNA TGTGCCATCAGTGAATTGGGGACAGGGGGCTCCTACGAGCAGTACTTC.

The chain employs TRBV2 and TRBJ2-1, with 11 bases matching TRBD1. J was trimmed by 8 bases and V by 7 bases; bases with no gene match: 10. The germline CDR1 and CDR2 sequences are SNHLY and FYNNEI. The CDR3 spans 15 residues. CDR3 bases: TGTGCCAGCACCTTGGACAGGGGGCGCATCGATGAGCAGTTCTTC. This sequence encodes CASTLDRGRIDEQFF.